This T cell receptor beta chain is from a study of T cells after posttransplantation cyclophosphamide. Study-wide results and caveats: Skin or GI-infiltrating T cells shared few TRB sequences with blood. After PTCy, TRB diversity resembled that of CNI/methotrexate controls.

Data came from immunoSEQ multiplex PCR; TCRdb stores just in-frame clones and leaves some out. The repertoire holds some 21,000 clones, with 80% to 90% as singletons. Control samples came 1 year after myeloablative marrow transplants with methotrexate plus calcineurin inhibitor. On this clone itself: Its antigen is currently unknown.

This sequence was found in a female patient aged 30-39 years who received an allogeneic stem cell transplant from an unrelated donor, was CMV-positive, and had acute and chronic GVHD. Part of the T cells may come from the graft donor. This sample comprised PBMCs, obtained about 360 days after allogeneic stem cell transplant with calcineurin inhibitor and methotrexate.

DNA for the CDR3: TGTGCCAGCAGCCCGGGGACTAGCCCAAACTACGAGCAGTACTTC. Translated, it gives CASSPGTSPNYEQYF. The chain carries TRBV7-3 and TRBJ2-7, with TRBD2 matching over 9 bases. Germline trimming cut 5 bases from V and 3 bases from J; bases unmatched to any gene: 8. Germline V lookup: CDR1 SGHTA, CDR2 FQGTGA. This CDR3 contains 15 residues.